Listed below are T cell receptor beta chains from one sample, sequenced in a study of blood T cell repertoires in COVID-19. Produced via immunoSEQ multiplex PCR; TCRdb's table is partial and in-frame only. This table holds 15,000 or so clones, around nine tenths found once. Specimen: peripheral blood. Source of these receptors: a human donor in a cohort sampled during active COVID-19. Both conserved end residues are part of each CDR3. The D gene is left open where the match is weak. The size of a clone is reported for some rows only, either as once, few or many, or as a class for expanded clones.

J | D | size | V | CDR3 | DNA
TRBJ2-1 | NA | NA | TRBV7-2 | CASSPSTGYNEQFF | TGTGCCAGCAGCCCATCAACAGGGTACAATGAGCAGTTCTTC
TRBJ1-2 | TRBD1 | NA | TRBV18 | CASSPAAPFRGYSYGYTF | TGTGCCAGCTCACCAGCGGCACCCTTCAGGGGGTACAGCTATGGCTACACCTTC
TRBJ2-3 | TRBD2 | NA | TRBV14 | CASSQAGRGGLDTQYF | TGTGCCAGCAGCCAAGCTGGGAGGGGCGGCCTAGATACGCAGTATTTT
TRBJ2-2 | NA | NA | TRBV27 | CASSFLQTTGELFF | TGTGCCAGCAGTTTCTTACAGACCACCGGGGAGCTGTTTTTT
TRBJ2-6 | TRBD1 | NA | TRBV18 | CASSGLLDRGSGANVLTF | TGTGCCAGCTCCGGCCTGCTTGACAGGGGCTCTGGGGCCAACGTCCTGACTTTC
TRBJ2-7 | TRBD2 | NA | TRBV30 | CAWSDSGRTEQYF | TGTGCCTGGAGTGATAGCGGGAGAACCGAGCAGTACTTC
TRBJ2-3 | NA | NA | TRBV7-3 | CASSLNVAGSGDTQYF | TGTGCCAGCAGCTTAAATGTAGCAGGGTCGGGAGATACGCAGTATTTT
TRBJ2-5 | NA | few | TRBV4-1 | CASSPRGGAKETQYF | TGCGCCAGCAGCCCTAGGGGGGGGGCTAAAGAGACCCAGTACTTC
TRBJ2-3 | NA | NA | TRBV27 | CASSRAVGQLYTDTQYF | TGTGCCAGCAGCCGCGCGGTAGGACAACTATACACAGATACGCAGTATTTT
TRBJ2-3 | TRBD2 | once | TRBV7-9 | CASSDNRGSRDTQYF | TGTGCCAGCAGCGATAATCGCGGGAGTCGAGATACGCAGTATTTT
TRBJ2-3 | TRBD2 | once | TRBV11-3 | CASSLLAELTDTQYF | TGTGCCAGCAGCCTACTAGCGGAGCTCACAGATACGCAGTATTTT
TRBJ1-2 | TRBD1 | NA | TRBV29-1 | CSVEDMGQGNGYTF | TGCAGCGTTGAAGATATGGGACAGGGTAATGGCTACACCTTC
TRBJ2-2 | NA | once | TRBV27 | CASSSSGTPTGELFF | TGTGCCAGCAGTTCCTCCGGGACACCCACCGGGGAGCTGTTTTTT
TRBJ2-5 | NA | NA | TRBV25-1 | CASSEYVSRETQYF | TGTGCCAGCAGTGAATATGTGTCGCGAGAGACCCAGTACTTC
TRBJ2-7 | TRBD2 | NA | TRBV2 | CATSVGTNSYEQYF | TGTGCCACATCAGTAGGGACTAACTCCTACGAGCAGTACTTC
TRBJ2-5 | NA | NA | TRBV11-3 | CASSFGLQETQYF | TGTGCCAGCAGCTTTGGGCTACAAGAGACCCAGTACTTC
TRBJ2-2 | TRBD1 | NA | TRBV24-1 | CAIRRTGAGELFF | TGTGCCATCCGAAGGACAGGGGCCGGGGAGCTGTTTTTT
TRBJ1-2 | NA | once | TRBV12-3/TRBV12-4 | CASTYGQSSGYTF | TGTGCCAGCACCTATGGACAGTCTAGCGGCTACACCTTC
TRBJ2-7 | NA | NA | TRBV28 | CASSFGSGKRYLSYEQYF | TGTGCCAGCAGTTTTGGTTCCGGGAAGAGATACCTCTCCTACGAGCAGTACTTC
TRBJ2-1 | TRBD2 | NA | TRBV7-3 | CASSPRLAEYNEQFF | TGTGCCAGCAGCCCCCGACTAGCGGAATACAATGAGCAGTTCTTC
TRBJ2-1 | TRBD2 | NA | TRBV5-6 | CASSDTTSGRAEQFF | TGTGCCAGCAGCGATACGACTAGCGGGAGGGCCGAGCAGTTCTTC
TRBJ2-2 | NA | once | TRBV11-3 | CASSFRGSGELFF | TGTGCCAGCAGCTTCAGGGGTTCAGGGGAGCTGTTTTTT
TRBJ2-3 | TRBD2 | NA | TRBV13 | CASSGGGGAPDTQYF | TGTGCCAGCAGTGGTGGCGGGGGGGCCCCAGATACGCAGTATTTT
TRBJ1-6 | TRBD1 | once | TRBV19 | CASSTSGGGSPLHF | TGTGCCAGCTCCACGTCAGGGGGCGGTTCACCCCTCCACTTT
TRBJ2-2 | TRBD1 | few | TRBV3-1/TRBV3-2 | CASSQLNPRTGGSGELFF | TGTGCCAGCAGCCAACTTAATCCGCGGACAGGCGGGTCCGGGGAGCTGTTTTTT
TRBJ2-7 | TRBD2 | NA | TRBV4-1 | CASSLRLAASSYEQYF | TGCGCCAGCAGCCTTAGACTAGCGGCAAGCTCCTACGAGCAGTACTTC
TRBJ2-3 | NA | NA | TRBV5-6 | CASGSLMRADTQYF | TGTGCCAGCGGTTCGTTGATGAGGGCAGATACGCAGTATTTT
TRBJ2-3 | NA | NA | TRBV4-3 | CASSQDARVRDTQYF | TGCGCCAGCAGCCAAGACGCCCGGGTTCGGGATACGCAGTATTTT
TRBJ1-2 | NA | NA | TRBV10-2 | CASGQKGLGTF | TGCGCCAGCGGACAGAAGGGGTTGGGCACCTTC
TRBJ2-7 | TRBD1 | once | TRBV5-8 | CASSPRDRATYEQYF | TGTGCCAGCAGCCCCCGGGACAGGGCAACCTACGAGCAGTACTTC
TRBJ2-6 | NA | NA | TRBV3-1/TRBV3-2 | CASSSLAGGANVLTF | TGTGCCAGCAGCTCCCTAGCAGGTGGGGCCAACGTCCTGACTTTC
TRBJ1-4 | TRBD1 | few | TRBV27 | CASRQGGANEKLFF | TGTGCCAGCAGACAGGGGGGAGCTAATGAAAAACTGTTTTTT
TRBJ1-1 | NA | NA | TRBV7-9 | CASSLVSGRLTEAFF | TGTGCCAGCAGCTTAGTCTCCGGGAGACTCACTGAAGCTTTCTTT
TRBJ2-3 | NA | NA | TRBV9 | CASSPAGGTDTQYF | TGTGCCAGCAGCCCCGCCGGGGGCACAGATACGCAGTATTTT
TRBJ2-1 | NA | NA | TRBV7-3 | CASSLRTGAYNEQFF | TGTGCCAGCAGCTTAAGAACGGGAGCTTACAATGAGCAGTTCTTC
TRBJ2-7 | NA | NA | TRBV19 | CASSIGGADSYEQYF | TGTGCCAGTAGTATAGGCGGGGCGGACTCCTACGAGCAGTACTTC
TRBJ2-7 | TRBD2 | NA | TRBV5-6 | CASSLYGTGGYEQYF | TGTGCCAGCAGCTTGTACGGAACGGGGGGGTACGAGCAGTACTTC
TRBJ2-2 | TRBD2 | once | TRBV19 | CASSIRTSGYTGELFF | TGTGCCAGTAGTATACGGACTAGCGGTTACACCGGGGAGCTGTTTTTT
TRBJ2-1 | NA | once | TRBV5-1 | CASSLDQGTENEQFF | TGCGCCAGCAGCTTGGACCAGGGGACGGAAAATGAGCAGTTCTTC
TRBJ2-7 | TRBD2 | once | TRBV7-3 | CASSFAAGGPYEQYF | TGTGCCAGCAGCTTCGCGGCGGGGGGGCCCTACGAGCAGTACTTC
TRBJ2-5 | NA | once | TRBV18 | CASSPLAGETQYF | TGTGCCAGCTCACCCTTGGCTGGAGAGACCCAGTACTTC
TRBJ1-1 | TRBD1 | NA | TRBV6-4 | CASRPAAGQGTEAFF | TGTGCCAGCAGACCAGCCGCCGGACAGGGCACTGAAGCTTTCTTT
TRBJ2-1 | NA | NA | TRBV19 | CASSIMGSGPAEQFF | TGTGCCAGTAGTATTATGGGTTCTGGGCCCGCCGAGCAGTTCTTC
TRBJ1-1 | TRBD1 | NA | TRBV18 | CASSRDSNTEAFF | TGTGCCAGCTCACGGGACAGCAACACTGAAGCTTTCTTT